This entry is about one T cell receptor (beta chain). Method: immunoSEQ multiplex PCR; TCRdb's copy keeps in-frame clones and lacks some. Here the sample spans about half a million clones, 70% to 90% being singletons. The ends lost 4 bases at V and 4 bases at J; junction bases unmatched: 10. The CDR3 is made up of 16 amino acids. Germline assignment: CDR1 LNHDA and CDR2 SQIVND (reference sequence). The data are from a study of blood T cell repertoires in COVID-19. Across the study: Donors in the United States, Italy and Spain gave samples during acute or convalescent COVID-19.

The sample comprised peripheral blood. The clonotype was recovered from a human donor in a cohort sampled during active COVID-19. The rearrangement uses TRBV19 and TRBJ2-1, with 7 bases fitting TRBD2. CDR3 loop: CASSNKAGLRYNEQFF. DNA for the CDR3: TGTGCCAGTAGTAACAAAGCGGGACTCCGGTACAATGAGCAGTTCTTC.